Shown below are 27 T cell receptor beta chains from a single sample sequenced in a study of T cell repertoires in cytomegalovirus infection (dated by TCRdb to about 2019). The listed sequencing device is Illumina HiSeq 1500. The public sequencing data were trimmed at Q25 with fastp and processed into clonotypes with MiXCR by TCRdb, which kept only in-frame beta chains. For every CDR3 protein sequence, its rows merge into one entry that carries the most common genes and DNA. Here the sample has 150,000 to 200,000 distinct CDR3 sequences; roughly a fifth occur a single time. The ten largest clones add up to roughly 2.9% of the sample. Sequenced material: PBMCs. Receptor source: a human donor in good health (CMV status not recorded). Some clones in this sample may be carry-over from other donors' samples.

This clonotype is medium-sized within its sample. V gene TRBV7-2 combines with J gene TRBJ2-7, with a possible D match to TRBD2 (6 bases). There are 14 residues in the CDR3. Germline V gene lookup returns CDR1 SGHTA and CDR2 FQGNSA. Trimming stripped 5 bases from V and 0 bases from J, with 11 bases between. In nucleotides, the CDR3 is TGTGCCAGCAGCCTTAGCGGTAGCTCCTACGAGCAGTACTTC. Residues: CASSLSGSSYEQYF. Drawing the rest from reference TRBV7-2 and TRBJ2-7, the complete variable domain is GAGVSQSPSNKVTEKGKDVELRCDPISGHTALYWYRQSLGQGLEFLIYFQGNSAPDKSGLPSDRFSAERTGGSVSTLTIQRTQQEDSAVYLCASSLSGSSYEQYFGPGTRLTVT.

In DNA form, the CDR3 reads TGTGCCAGCAGTTCCGAGCTACGCTCCCCCTACGAGCAGTACTTC. Translating gives CASSSELRSPYEQYF. The rearrangement uses TRBV7-9 and TRBJ2-7, with D unclear. The CDR3 consists of 15 residues. Germline CDR1 reads SEHNR; CDR2 reads FQNEAQ (reference sequence). V lost 6 bases and J 2 bases, leaving 17 bases between the germline ends.

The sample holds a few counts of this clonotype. CDR3 loop: CASSPLAEGYNEQFF. CDR3 in DNA: TGTGCCAGCAGTCCACTAGCGGAGGGCTACAATGAGCAGTTCTTC. The chain carries TRBV28 and TRBJ2-1; 8 nucleotides line up with TRBD2. Looked up from germline, CDR1 is MDHEN and CDR2 is SYDVKM. V trimming: 5 bases; J trimming: 3 bases; junction bases outside the gene matches: 6. The CDR3 has 15 residues.

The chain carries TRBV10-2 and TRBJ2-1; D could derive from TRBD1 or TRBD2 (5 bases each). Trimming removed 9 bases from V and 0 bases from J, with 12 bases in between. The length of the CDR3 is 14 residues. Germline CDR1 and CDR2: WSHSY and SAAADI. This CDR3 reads CASSEGLSYNEQFF. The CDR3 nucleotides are TGCGCCAGTTCCGAGGGGCTCTCCTACAATGAGCAGTTCTTC.

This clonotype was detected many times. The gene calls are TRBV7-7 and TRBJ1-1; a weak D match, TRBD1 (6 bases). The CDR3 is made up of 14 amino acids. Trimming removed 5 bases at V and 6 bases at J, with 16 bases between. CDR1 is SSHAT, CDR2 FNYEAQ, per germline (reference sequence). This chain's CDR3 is CASSPVQGNPEAFF. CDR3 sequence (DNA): TGTGCCAGCAGCCCTGTACAGGGAAATCCTGAAGCTTTCTTT.

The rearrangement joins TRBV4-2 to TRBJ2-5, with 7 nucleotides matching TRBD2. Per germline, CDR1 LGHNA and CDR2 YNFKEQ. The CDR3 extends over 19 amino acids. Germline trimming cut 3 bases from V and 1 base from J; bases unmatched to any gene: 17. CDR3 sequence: CASSQGGNTLLPFQETQYF. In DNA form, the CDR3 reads TGTGCCAGCAGCCAGGGAGGGAACACACTTTTACCCTTCCAAGAGACCCAGTACTTC.

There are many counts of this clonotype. The CDR3 nucleotides read TGTGCCAGCAGCTTCGAGACTAGCGGCATTGGCACAGATACGCAGTATTTT. Amino acids: CASSFETSGIGTDTQYF. This chain connects TRBV7-9 to TRBJ2-3, with 9 bases fitting TRBD2. The CDR3 consists of 17 residues. Germline V CDR1 and CDR2: SEHNR, FQNEAQ (reference sequence). V lost 3 bases, J lost 1 base, and 8 bases stayed unmatched.

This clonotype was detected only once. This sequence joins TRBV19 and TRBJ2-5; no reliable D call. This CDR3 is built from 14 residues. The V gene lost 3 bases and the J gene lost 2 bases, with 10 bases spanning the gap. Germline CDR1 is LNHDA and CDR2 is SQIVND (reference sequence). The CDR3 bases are TGTGCCAGTAGTATTCAACGGAGTCAAGAGACCCAGTACTTC. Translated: CASSIQRSQETQYF.

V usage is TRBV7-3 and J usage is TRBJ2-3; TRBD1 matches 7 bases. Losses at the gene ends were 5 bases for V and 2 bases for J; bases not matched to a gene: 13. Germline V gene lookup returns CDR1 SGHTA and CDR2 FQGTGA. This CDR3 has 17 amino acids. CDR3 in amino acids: CASSAKSRDSFTDTQYF. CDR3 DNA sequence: TGTGCCAGCAGCGCGAAGTCCCGGGACAGTTTCACAGATACGCAGTATTTT.

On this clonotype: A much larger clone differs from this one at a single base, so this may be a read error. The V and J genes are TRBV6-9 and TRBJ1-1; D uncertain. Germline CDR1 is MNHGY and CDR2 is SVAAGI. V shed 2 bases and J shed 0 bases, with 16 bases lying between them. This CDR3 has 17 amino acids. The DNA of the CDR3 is TGTGCCAGCAGTTATACTACGAGGACCGAGATGAACACTGAAGCTTTCTTT. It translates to CASSYTTRTEMNTEAFF.

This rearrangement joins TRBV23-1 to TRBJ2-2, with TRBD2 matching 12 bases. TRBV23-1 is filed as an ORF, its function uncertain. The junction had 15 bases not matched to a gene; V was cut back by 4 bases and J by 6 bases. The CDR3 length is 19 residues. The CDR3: CASSRPTLTSGSSSGELFF. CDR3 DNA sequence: TGCGCCAGCAGTCGACCGACATTGACTAGCGGGAGTTCGTCCGGGGAGCTGTTTTTT.

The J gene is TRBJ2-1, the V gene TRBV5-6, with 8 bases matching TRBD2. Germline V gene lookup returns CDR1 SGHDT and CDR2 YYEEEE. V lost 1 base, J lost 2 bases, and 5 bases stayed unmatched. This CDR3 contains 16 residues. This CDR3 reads CASSLRGTRPYNEQFF. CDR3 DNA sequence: TGTGCCAGCAGCTTGAGGGGGACTAGACCCTACAATGAGCAGTTCTTC.

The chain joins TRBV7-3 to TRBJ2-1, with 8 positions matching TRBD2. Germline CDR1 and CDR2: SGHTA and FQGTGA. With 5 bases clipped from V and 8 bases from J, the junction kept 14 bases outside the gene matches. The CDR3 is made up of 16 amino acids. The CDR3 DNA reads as TGTGCCAGCAGCCAAGGGGCTAGCGGGTACCGGGATGAGCAGTTCTTC. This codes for CASSQGASGYRDEQFF.

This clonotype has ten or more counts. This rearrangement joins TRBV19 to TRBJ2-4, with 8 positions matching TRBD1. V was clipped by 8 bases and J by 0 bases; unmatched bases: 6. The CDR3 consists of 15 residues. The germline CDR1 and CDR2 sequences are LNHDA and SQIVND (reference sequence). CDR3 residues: CASGRTGIAKNIQYF. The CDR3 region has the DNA TGTGCCAGTGGGAGGACAGGGATAGCCAAAAACATTCAGTACTTC.

The chain's CDR3 is CASSFWTGPNQETQYF. The DNA of the CDR3 is TGTGCCAGCAGCTTCTGGACAGGCCCTAACCAAGAGACCCAGTACTTC. V usage is TRBV7-2 and J usage is TRBJ2-5; TRBD1 agrees at 7 bases. CDR1 is SGHTA, CDR2 FQGNSA, per germline. Unmatched junction bases numbered 7, after V lost 3 bases and J lost 0 bases. The CDR3 is 16 residues long.

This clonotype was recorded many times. The CDR3 DNA sequence: TGTGCCAGCAGGCCGGTTGGGGCCAACGTCCTGACTTTC. The encoded protein is CASRPVGANVLTF. The chain carries TRBV12-3 or TRBV12-4 and TRBJ2-6; D not certain. This CDR3 spans 13 amino acids. The V gene lost 6 bases and the J gene lost 3 bases, with 6 bases spanning the gap.

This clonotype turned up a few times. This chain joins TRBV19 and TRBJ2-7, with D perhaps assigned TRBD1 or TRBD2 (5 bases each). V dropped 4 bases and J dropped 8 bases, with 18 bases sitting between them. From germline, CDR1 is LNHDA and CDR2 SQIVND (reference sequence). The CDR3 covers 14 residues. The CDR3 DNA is TGTGCCAGTAGTACGAGGGACGGATTACTCAAGCAGTACTTC. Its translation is CASSTRDGLLKQYF.

CDR3 region: CASTYAGVYTF. The CDR3, as DNA: TGTGCCAGCACCTACGCGGGAGTTTACACCTTC. This chain connects TRBV6-2 or TRBV6-3 to TRBJ1-2, with D hard to call. The V and J ends lost 7 bases and 11 bases respectively, with 14 bases between them. This CDR3 spans 11 amino acids. Germline CDR1 and CDR2: MNHEY and SVGEGT.

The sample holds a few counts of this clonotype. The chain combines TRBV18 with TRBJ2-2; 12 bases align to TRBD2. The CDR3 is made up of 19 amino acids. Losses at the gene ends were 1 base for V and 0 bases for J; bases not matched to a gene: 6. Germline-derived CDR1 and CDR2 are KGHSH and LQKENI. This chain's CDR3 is CASSPLVASGRANTGELFF. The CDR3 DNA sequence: TGTGCCAGCTCACCACTCGTCGCTAGCGGGAGGGCGAACACCGGGGAGCTGTTTTTT.

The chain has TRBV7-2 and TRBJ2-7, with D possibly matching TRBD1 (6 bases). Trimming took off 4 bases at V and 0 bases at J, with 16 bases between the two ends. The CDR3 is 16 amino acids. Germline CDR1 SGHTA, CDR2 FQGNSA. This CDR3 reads CASSSRGGQSSYEQYF. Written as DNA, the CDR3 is TGTGCCAGCAGCTCCCGAGGGGGACAAAGCTCCTACGAGCAGTACTTC.

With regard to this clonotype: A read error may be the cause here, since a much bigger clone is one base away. In DNA form, the CDR3 reads TGTGCCGGCAGCCCAGGGGAATGGACAACTAATGAAAAACTGTTTTTT. It specifies CAGSPGEWTTNEKLFF. The chain links TRBV7-6 to TRBJ1-4; possible D gene TRBD1, 6 bases. CDR1 is SGHVS and CDR2 is FNYEAQ in the germline V gene. The CDR3 spans 16 residues.

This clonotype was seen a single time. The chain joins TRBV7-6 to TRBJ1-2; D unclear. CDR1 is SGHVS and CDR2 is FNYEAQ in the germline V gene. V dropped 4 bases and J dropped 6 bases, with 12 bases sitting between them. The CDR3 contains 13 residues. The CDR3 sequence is CASSSAIRHGYTF. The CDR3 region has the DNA TGTGCCAGCAGCTCAGCAATCCGGCATGGCTACACCTTC.

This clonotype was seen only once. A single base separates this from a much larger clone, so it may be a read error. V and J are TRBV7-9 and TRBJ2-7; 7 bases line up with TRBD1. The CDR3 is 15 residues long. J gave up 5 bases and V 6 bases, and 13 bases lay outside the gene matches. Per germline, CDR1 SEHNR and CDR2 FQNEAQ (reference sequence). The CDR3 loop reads CASSLGQAVKDEQYF. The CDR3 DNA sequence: TGTGCCAGCAGTCTTGGACAGGCCGTAAAGGACGAGCAGTACTTC. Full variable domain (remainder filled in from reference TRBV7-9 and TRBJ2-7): DTGVSQNPRHKITKRGQNVTFRCDPISEHNRLYWYRQTLGQGPEFLTYFQNEAQLEKSRLLSDRFSAERPKGSFSTLEIQRTEQGDSAMYLCASSLGQAVKDEQYFGPGTRLTVT.

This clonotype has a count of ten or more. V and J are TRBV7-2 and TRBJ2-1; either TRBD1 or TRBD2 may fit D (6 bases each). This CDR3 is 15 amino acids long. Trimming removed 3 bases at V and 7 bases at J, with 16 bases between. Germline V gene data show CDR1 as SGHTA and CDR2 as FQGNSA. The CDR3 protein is CASSLTALGGNEQFF. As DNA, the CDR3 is TGTGCCAGCAGCTTGACAGCACTAGGGGGGAATGAGCAGTTCTTC.

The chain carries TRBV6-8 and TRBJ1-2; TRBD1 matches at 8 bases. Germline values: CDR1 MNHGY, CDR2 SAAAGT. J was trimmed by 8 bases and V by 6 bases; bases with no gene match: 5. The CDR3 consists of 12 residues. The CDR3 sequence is CASRSDRGGYTF. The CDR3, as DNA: TGTGCCAGCAGGTCCGACAGGGGCGGCTACACCTTC.

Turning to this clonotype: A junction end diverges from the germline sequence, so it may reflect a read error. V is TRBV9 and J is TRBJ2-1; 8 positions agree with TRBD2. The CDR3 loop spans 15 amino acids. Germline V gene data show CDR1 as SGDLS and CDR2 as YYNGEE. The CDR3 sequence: CASSVPGTSLAEHFF. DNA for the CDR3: TGTGCCAGCAGCGTCCCCGGGACTAGTCTCGCTGAGCACTTCTTC. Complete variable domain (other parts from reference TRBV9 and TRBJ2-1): DSGVTQTPKHLITATGQRVTLRCSPRSGDLSVYWYQQSLDQGLQFLIQYYNGEERAKGNILERFSAQQFPDLHSELNLSSLELGDSALYFCASSVPGTSLAEHFFGPGTRLTVL.

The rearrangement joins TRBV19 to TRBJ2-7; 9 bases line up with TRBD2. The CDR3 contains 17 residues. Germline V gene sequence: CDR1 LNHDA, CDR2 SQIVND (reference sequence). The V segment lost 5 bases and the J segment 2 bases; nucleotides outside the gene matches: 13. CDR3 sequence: CASSPEGAGGLTYEQYF. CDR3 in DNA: TGTGCCAGTAGTCCCGAAGGAGCGGGAGGCCTTACCTACGAGCAGTACTTC.